The rows below give T cell receptor beta chains drawn from one sample of a study of blood T cell repertoires in COVID-19. Method: immunoSEQ multiplex PCR; TCRdb's copy keeps in-frame clones and lacks some. Found here are roughly 400,000 clones, around nine tenths of them singletons; the top ten hold roughly 9.4%. Input material: PBMCs or T cells enriched from blood (not recorded which). These receptor sequences come from a woman in her forties or fifties who had recovered from COVID-19. Each CDR3 is given without its conserved first and last residue. The size entry is marked missing in some rows and otherwise reads once, few, many or a size class.

V,size,CDR3
TRBV2,.,ASSVKPSGGGHEQY
TRBV9,.,ASSDAGRHTIY
TRBV7-9,few,ASSLEGGYGYT
TRBV7-8,.,ASSLEGSGILGSPLH
TRBV11-2,.,ASSLVGPAVSTDTQY
TRBV7-9,.,ASSFRGQGIEKLF
TRBV2,.,ASKQGAISNQPQH
TRBV12-3/TRBV12-4,.,ASSSRDAGEQY
TRBV6-5,.,ASSYPNSPLH
TRBV5-5,.,ASSPRWGLKSTDTQY
TRBV4-1,.,ASSQEGRPVYEQY
TRBV6-6,.,ASSYSGGFTEAF
TRBV5-5,.,ASSLLSGGNTEAF
TRBV19,.,ASSKLAEQF
TRBV5-3,.,ARSCARGVRGTEAF
TRBV2,.,ASYTAGGGNTIY
TRBV5-1,.,ASSLGQGIGEKLF
TRBV3-1/TRBV3-2,.,ASSPETGYPLH
TRBV19,.,ASSIAPDRANTEAF
TRBV6-5,.,ASIGRDYGYT
TRBV7-9,.,ASSSTRAGGSDTQY
TRBV7-8,.,ASSPGQGGSPLH